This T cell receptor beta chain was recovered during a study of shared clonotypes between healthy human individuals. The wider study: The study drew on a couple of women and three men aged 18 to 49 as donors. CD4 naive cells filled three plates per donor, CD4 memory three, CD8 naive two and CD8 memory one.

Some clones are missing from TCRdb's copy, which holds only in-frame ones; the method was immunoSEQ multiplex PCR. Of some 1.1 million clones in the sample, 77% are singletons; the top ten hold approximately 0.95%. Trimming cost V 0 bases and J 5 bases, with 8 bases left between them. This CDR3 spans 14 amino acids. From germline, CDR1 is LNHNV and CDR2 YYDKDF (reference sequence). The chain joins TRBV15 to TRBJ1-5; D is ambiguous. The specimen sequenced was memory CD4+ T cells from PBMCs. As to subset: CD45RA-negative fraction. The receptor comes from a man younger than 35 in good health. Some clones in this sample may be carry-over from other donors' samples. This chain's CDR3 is CATSRDGFDQPQHF. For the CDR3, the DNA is TGTGCCACCAGCAGAGACGGGTTTGATCAGCCCCAGCATTTT.